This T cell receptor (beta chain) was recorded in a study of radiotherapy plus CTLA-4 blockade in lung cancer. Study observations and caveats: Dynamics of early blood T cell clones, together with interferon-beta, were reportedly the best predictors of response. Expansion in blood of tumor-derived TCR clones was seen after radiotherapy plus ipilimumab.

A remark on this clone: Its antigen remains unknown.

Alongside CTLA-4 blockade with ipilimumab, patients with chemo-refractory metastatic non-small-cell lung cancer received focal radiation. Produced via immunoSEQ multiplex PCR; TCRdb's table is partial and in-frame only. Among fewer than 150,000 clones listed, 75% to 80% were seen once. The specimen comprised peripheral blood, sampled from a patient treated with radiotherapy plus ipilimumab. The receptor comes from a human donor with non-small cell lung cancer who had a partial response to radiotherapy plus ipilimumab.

The CDR3 nucleotides are TGTGCCAGCAGCCAAGAACCAGCGGAGCTTTACAATGAGCAGTTCTTC. Its protein is CASSQEPAELYNEQFF. The chain is built from TRBV4-2 and TRBJ2-1, with a possible D match to TRBD2 (5 bases). V lost 0 bases and J 4 bases, leaving 13 bases between the germline ends. The CDR3 runs 16 residues. Germline-derived CDR1 and CDR2 are LGHNA and YNFKEQ.